Below are 2 T cell receptor beta chains sequenced from a single sample in a study of blood T cell repertoires in COVID-19. Generated by immunoSEQ multiplex PCR, the TCRdb table keeps only in-frame clones and is missing some. The data hold some 300,000 clones, with roughly nine tenths observed a single time. The specimen sequenced was PBMCs or T cells enriched from blood (not recorded which). These receptors were taken from a woman in her thirties who had been exposed to COVID-19.

The chain has TRBV18 and TRBJ1-2, with D maybe TRBD1 (5 bases). This CDR3 contains 14 residues. Trimming shortened V by 3 bases and J by 2 bases, and 10 bases separated the two germline ends. Germline loops: CDR1 KGHSH, CDR2 LQKENI. The chain's CDR3 is CASSPQGKNYGYTF. The CDR3 DNA sequence: TGTGCCAGCTCACCTCAGGGCAAGAACTATGGCTACACCTTC.

V gene TRBV30 combines with J gene TRBJ2-3; perhaps TRBD1 as D (5 bases). This CDR3 spans 14 amino acids. CDR1 GTSNPN and CDR2 SVGIG come from the germline V gene (reference sequence). V lost 0 bases and J lost 2, with 9 bases in between. This CDR3 is CAWSVTGYTDTQYF. Written as DNA, the CDR3 is TGTGCCTGGAGTGTAACAGGATACACAGATACGCAGTATTTT.